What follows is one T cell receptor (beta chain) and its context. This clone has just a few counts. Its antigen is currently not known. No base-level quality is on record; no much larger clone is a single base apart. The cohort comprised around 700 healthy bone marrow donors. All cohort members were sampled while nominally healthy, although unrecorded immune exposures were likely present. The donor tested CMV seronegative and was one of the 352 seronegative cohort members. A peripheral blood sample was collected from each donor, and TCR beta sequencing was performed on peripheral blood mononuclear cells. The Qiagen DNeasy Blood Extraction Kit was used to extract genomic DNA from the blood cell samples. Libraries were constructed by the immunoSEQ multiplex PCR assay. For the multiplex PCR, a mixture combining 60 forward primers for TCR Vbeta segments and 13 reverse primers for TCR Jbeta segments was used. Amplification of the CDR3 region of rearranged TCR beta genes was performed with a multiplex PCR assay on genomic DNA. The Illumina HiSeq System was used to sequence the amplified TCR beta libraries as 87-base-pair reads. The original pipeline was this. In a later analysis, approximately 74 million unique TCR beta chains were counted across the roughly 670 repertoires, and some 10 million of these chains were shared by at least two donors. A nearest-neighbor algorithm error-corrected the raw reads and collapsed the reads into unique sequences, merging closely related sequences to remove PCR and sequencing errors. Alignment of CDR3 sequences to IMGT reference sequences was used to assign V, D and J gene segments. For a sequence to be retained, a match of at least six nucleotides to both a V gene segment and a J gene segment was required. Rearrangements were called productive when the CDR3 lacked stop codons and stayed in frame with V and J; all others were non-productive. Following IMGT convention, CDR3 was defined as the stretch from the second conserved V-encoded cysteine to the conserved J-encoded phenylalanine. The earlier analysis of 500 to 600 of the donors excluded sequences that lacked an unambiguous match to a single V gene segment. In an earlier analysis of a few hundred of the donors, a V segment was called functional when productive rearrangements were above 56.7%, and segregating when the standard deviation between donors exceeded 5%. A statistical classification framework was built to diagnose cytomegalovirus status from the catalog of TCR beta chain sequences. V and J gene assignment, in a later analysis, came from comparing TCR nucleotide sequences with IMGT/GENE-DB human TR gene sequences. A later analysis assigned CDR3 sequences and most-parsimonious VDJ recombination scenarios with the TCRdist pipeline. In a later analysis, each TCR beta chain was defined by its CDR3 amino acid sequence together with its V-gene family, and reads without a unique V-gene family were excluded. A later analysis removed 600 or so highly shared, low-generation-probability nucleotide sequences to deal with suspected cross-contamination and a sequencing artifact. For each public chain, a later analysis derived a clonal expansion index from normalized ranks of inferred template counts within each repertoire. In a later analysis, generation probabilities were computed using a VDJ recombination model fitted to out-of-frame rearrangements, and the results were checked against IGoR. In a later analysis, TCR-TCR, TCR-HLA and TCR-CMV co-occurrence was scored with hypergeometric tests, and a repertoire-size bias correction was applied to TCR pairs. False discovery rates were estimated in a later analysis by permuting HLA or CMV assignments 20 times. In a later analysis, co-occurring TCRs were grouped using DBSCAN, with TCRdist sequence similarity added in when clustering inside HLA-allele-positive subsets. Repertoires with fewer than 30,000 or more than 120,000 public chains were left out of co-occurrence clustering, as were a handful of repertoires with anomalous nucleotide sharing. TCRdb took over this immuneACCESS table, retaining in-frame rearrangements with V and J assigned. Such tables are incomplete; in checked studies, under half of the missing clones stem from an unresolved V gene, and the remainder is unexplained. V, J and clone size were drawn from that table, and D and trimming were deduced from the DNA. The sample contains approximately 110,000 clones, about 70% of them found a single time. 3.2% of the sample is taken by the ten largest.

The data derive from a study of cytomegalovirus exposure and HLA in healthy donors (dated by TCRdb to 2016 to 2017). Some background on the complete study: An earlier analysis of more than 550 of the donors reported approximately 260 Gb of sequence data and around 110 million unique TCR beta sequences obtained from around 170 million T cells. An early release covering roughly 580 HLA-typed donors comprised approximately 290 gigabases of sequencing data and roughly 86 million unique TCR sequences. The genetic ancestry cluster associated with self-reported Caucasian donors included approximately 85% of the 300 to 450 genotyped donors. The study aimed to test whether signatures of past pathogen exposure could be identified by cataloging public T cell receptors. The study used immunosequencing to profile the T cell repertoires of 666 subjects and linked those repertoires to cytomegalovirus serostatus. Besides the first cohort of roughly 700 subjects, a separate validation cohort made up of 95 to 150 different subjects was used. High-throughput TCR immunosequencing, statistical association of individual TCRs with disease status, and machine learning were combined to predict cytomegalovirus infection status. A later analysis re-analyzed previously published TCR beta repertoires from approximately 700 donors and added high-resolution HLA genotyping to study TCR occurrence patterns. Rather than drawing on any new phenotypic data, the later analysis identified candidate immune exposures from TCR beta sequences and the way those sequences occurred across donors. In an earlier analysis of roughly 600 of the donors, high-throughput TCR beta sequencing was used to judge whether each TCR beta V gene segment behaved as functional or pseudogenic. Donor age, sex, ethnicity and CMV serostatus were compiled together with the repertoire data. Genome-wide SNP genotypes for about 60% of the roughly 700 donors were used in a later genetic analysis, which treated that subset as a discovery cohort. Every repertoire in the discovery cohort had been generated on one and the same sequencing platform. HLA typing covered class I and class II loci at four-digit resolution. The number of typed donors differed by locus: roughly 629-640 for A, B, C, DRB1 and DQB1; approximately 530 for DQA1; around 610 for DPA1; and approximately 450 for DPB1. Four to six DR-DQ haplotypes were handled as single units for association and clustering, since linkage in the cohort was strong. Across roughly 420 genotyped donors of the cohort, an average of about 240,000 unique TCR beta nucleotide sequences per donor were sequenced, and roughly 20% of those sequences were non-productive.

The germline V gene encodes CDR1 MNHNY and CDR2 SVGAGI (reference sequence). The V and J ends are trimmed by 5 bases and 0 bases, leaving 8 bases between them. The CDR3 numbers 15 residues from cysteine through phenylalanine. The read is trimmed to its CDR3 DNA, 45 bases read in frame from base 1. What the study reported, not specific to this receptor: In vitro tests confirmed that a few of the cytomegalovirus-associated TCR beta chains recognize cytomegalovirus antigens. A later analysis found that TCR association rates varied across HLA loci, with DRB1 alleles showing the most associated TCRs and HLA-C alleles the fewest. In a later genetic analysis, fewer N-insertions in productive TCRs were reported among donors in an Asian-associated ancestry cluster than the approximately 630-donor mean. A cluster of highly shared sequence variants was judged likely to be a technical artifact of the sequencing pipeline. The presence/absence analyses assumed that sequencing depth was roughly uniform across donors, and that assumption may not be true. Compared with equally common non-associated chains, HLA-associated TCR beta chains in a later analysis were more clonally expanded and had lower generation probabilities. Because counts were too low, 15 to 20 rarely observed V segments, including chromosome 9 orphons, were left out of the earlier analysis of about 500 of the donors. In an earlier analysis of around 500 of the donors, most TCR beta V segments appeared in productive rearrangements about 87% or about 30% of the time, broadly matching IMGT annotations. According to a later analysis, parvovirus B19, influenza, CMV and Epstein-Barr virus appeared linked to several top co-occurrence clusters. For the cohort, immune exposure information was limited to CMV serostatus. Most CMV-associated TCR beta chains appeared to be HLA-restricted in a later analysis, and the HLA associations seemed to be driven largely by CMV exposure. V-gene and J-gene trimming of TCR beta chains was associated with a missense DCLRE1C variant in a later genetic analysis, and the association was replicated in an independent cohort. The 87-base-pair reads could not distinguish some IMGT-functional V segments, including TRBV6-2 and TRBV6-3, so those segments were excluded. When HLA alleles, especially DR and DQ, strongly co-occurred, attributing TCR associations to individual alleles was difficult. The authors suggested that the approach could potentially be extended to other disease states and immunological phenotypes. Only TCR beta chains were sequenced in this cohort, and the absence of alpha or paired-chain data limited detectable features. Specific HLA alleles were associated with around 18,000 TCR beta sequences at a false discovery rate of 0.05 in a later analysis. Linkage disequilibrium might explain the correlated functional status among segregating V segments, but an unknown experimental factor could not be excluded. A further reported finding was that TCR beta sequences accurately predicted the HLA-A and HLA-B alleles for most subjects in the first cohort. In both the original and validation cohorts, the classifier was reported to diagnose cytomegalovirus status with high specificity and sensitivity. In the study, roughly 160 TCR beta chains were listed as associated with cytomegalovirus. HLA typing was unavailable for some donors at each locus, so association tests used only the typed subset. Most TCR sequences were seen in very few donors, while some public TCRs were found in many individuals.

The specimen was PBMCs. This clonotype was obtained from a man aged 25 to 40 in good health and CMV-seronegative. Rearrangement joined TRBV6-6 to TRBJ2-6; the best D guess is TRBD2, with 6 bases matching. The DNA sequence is TGTGCCAGCAGTGGCGGGATCTCTGGGGCCAACGTCCTGACTTTC. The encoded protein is CASSGGISGANVLTF.